This T cell receptor (beta chain) originates from a study of T cell repertoires in cytomegalovirus infection. Study summary: Signatures in public TCR beta sequences pointed to both CMV infection and matching HLA type. The study's findings and limits: Clonotypes of TCR beta that were HLA-C-restricted and CMV-specific dominated the ex vivo response.

TCRdb itself ran the reads through MiXCR, one entry per CDR3 protein. Among some 280,000 distinct CDR3 sequences listed, roughly an eighth were seen once. The CDR3 loop spans 16 amino acids. Looked up from germline, CDR1 is MNHEY and CDR2 is SVGEGT. With V trimmed by 2 bases and J by 4 bases, 6 bases remained unmatched. This clonotype was counted at least ten times. The antigen is not known. Specimen: PBMCs. The receptor was derived from a human donor in good health (CMV status not recorded). Some clones in this sample may be carry-over from other donors' samples. This rearrangement joins TRBV6-2 or TRBV6-3 to TRBJ2-1, with 9 positions matching TRBD2. The CDR3 is CASSYLSGRSYNEQFF. The CDR3 nucleotides are TGTGCCAGCAGTTACCTAAGCGGGAGGTCATACAATGAGCAGTTCTTC.